These 26 T cell receptor beta chains were sequenced from one sample in a study of blood T cells in healthy people across ages. A sample-barcoded 5' primer and a J-beta primer mix were used in a second PCR of roughly 6 to 11 cycles. From the 5' RACE reads, TCRdb called clonotypes with MiXCR, one entry per CDR3 protein. The table includes 1,300,000 or so distinct CDR3 sequences, approximately 59% detected once. Sequences were obtained from blood. Receptor source: a man aged 18 to 35 in good health.

This chain connects TRBV10-1 to TRBJ2-4, with 7 bases lining up with TRBD1. This CDR3 has 14 residues. Per the germline V gene, CDR1 is WNHNN and CDR2 is SYGVQD (reference sequence). V lost 5 bases to trimming and J lost 13 bases; unmatched junction nucleotides: 14. The CDR3 spells CASSTGTDPLRQYF. The DNA of the CDR3 is TGCGCCAGCAGTACCGGGACAGACCCTCTCCGGCAGTACTTC.

This rearrangement joins TRBV4-2 to TRBJ2-1; tentatively, D is TRBD2 (5 bases). The CDR3 has 13 amino acids. Germline CDR1 LGHNA, CDR2 YNFKEQ. Trimming stripped 3 bases from V and 8 bases from J, with 11 bases between. This CDR3 is CASSQYSGYEQFF. As DNA, the CDR3 is TGTGCCAGCAGCCAGTACAGCGGCTATGAGCAGTTCTTC.

The sample holds a few counts of this clonotype. The CDR3 protein is CSARNHIAGGNNEQFF. DNA of the CDR3: TGCAGTGCTCGTAATCACATAGCGGGAGGGAATAATGAGCAGTTCTTC. The rearrangement links TRBV20-1 to TRBJ2-1; 11 bases line up with TRBD2. J lost 7 bases, V lost 5 bases, and 13 bases had no gene match. CDR3 length: 16 residues. Looked up from germline, CDR1 is DFQATT and CDR2 is SNEGSKA (reference sequence).

The V and J genes are TRBV28 and TRBJ1-2; D ambiguous. The CDR3 runs 12 residues. Looked up from germline, CDR1 is MDHEN and CDR2 is SYDVKM. The V and J ends lost 2 bases and 11 bases respectively, with 12 bases between them. The CDR3 nucleotides are TGTGCCAGCAGTTTAGTTCTCGGACCTTACACCTTC. This translates into CASSLVLGPYTF.

This clonotype turned up a few times. The chain joins TRBV5-1 to TRBJ1-2, with a weak D call TRBD1 (5 bases). This CDR3 is 14 amino acids long. V was pared by 4 bases and J by 4 bases, with 14 bases between. Germline lookup yields CDR1 SGHRS and CDR2 YFSETQ. CDR3 loop: CASSLRDAGYGYTF. Here the CDR3 DNA reads TGCGCCAGCAGCCTGAGGGACGCAGGCTATGGCTACACCTTC.

This clonotype was picked up a small number of times. The chain carries TRBV4-1 and TRBJ1-6; 7 bases line up with TRBD1. The CDR3 is 16 residues long. Germline values: CDR1 MGHRA, CDR2 YSYEKL. The V and J ends lost 0 bases and 3 bases, in that order; junction bases with no gene match: 2. The CDR3 DNA reads TGCGCCAGCAGCCAAGAAAACAGGGGCTATAATTCACCCCTCCACTTT. Translating it yields CASSQENRGYNSPLHF.

V usage is TRBV25-1 and J usage is TRBJ1-2, with D unclear. V lost 5 bases to trimming and J lost 6 bases, with 22 bases between them. CDR1 MGHDK and CDR2 SYGVNS come from the germline V gene. This CDR3 has 16 residues. CDR3 sequence: CASSFRVFGSGNGYTF. The CDR3 DNA sequence: TGTGCCAGCAGTTTTAGGGTCTTCGGATCCGGGAATGGCTACACCTTC.

CDR3 sequence reads: CASSHRGKQQFF. As DNA, the CDR3 is TGTGCCAGCAGCCACAGGGGGAAGCAACAGTTCTTC. V usage is TRBV3-1 and J usage is TRBJ2-1; 7 bases map to TRBD1. V lost 3 bases, J lost 13 bases, and 6 bases stayed unmatched. This CDR3 has 12 amino acids. The germline gives CDR1 LGHDT, CDR2 YNNKEL (reference sequence).

The chain links TRBV7-2 to TRBJ2-2, with TRBD1 as a possible D gene (6 bases). The CDR3 totals 14 residues. The V and J ends lost 0 bases and 7 bases respectively, with 9 bases between them. The germline gives CDR1 SGHTA, CDR2 FQGNSA. The CDR3 nucleotides read TGTGCCAGCAGCTTAGCGGGACAAGTCGGGGAGCTGTTTTTT. As protein: CASSLAGQVGELFF. Supplemented by reference TRBV7-2 and TRBJ2-2, the full variable domain reads GAGVSQSPSNKVTEKGKDVELRCDPISGHTALYWYRQSLGQGLEFLIYFQGNSAPDKSGLPSDRFSAERTGGSVSTLTIQRTQQEDSAVYLCASSLAGQVGELFFGEGSRLTVL.

The V gene is TRBV5-1, the J gene TRBJ2-7; D may be TRBD1 (5 bases). The length of the CDR3 is 16 residues. Looked up from germline, CDR1 is SGHRS and CDR2 is YFSETQ. V lost 4 bases to trimming and J lost 4 bases, with 21 bases between them. This CDR3 reads CASSRTQGVVVYEQYF. CDR3 in DNA: TGCGCCAGCAGCCGAACCCAGGGCGTTGTGGTGTACGAGCAGTACTTC.

The rearrangement uses TRBV4-3 and TRBJ2-6; D remains ambiguous. The CDR3 has 15 residues. Trimming left V 0 bases short and J 2 bases short, with 5 bases between. CDR1 is LGHNA and CDR2 is YSLEER in the germline V gene. The CDR3 sequence: CASSQDPPGANVLTF. CDR3 DNA sequence: TGCGCCAGCAGCCAAGATCCCCCTGGGGCCAACGTCCTGACTTTC.

The CDR3 is CASRGEYYEQYF. The CDR3 DNA reads as TGTGCCAGCAGGGGTGAATACTACGAGCAGTACTTC. The J gene is TRBJ2-7, the V gene TRBV27; no reliable D call. Deletions cut 6 bases from V and 3 bases from J, with 9 bases between. Germline CDR1 reads MNHEY; CDR2 reads SMNVEV (reference sequence). The CDR3 is made up of 12 amino acids.

V is TRBV5-6 and J is TRBJ1-2; no firm D call. Germline V CDR1 and CDR2: SGHDT, YYEEEE. With 4 bases removed from V and 7 bases from J, the gap between germline ends came to 14 bases. This CDR3 contains 13 residues. DNA of the CDR3: TGTGCCAGCAGCCCTATTTCCTTAGGTGGCTACACCTTC. Amino acids: CASSPISLGGYTF.

CDR3 amino acids: CASSVDRVYTF. DNA of the CDR3: TGTGCCAGCAGCGTAGACAGGGTCTACACCTTC. The chain employs TRBV9 and TRBJ1-2, with a tentative D call TRBD1 (6 bases). The CDR3 consists of 11 residues. Germline V gives CDR1 SGDLS, CDR2 YYNGEE. Trimming removed 0 bases at V and 10 bases at J, with 7 bases between.

The V gene is TRBV20-1, the J gene TRBJ2-1, with a possible D match to TRBD2 (5 bases). Germline CDR1 and CDR2: DFQATT and SNEGSKA (reference sequence). V dropped 6 bases and J dropped 0 bases, with 12 bases sitting between them. This CDR3 spans 14 amino acids. CDR3 nucleotide sequence: TGCAGTGCCCAAATGGGGAGCTCCTACAATGAGCAGTTCTTC. It is translated as CSAQMGSSYNEQFF.

The CDR3 region is CASSLAQGAKSFGADTQYF. The CDR3 DNA reads as TGTGCCAGCAGCTTAGCGCAGGGGGCTAAATCCTTTGGGGCAGATACGCAGTATTTT. The J gene is TRBJ2-3, the V gene TRBV7-8; TRBD1 matches at 8 bases. In germline, CDR1 is SGHVS, CDR2 FQNEAQ. This CDR3 is built from 19 residues. The ends lost 0 bases at V and 4 bases at J; junction bases unmatched: 15.

This clonotype was seen more than once but under ten times. This sequence joins TRBV7-2 and TRBJ2-1; 10 bases match TRBD2. Trimming removed 6 bases from V and 7 bases from J; junction bases left unmatched: 9. Germline CDR1 is SGHTA and CDR2 is FQGNSA. The CDR3 is 15 amino acids. For the CDR3, the DNA is TGTGCCAGCAGTTCACAGCGGGGGGGTATGAATGAGCAGTTCTTC. This encodes CASSSQRGGMNEQFF.

This clonotype has a handful of counts. The CDR3 nucleotides read TGTGCCAGCAGTTACACCGGGCTTACTGAAGCTTTCTTT. This translates into CASSYTGLTEAFF. This chain joins TRBV6-5 and TRBJ1-1, with D unresolved. Germline CDR1 is MNHEY and CDR2 is SVGAGI. The CDR3 sequence is 13 residues long. The V end lost 2 bases, the J end lost 5 bases, and 9 bases lay between the germline ends.

The V call is TRBV25-1, the J call TRBJ1-1; weak D call: TRBD1 (6 bases). V was cut by 8 bases and J by 3 bases, with 16 bases left in between. CDR3 length equals 14 residues. Germline loops: CDR1 MGHDK, CDR2 SYGVNS. The CDR3 sequence is CASSNPGVYTEAFF. The CDR3 DNA sequence: TGTGCCAGCTCCAACCCAGGGGTTTACACTGAAGCTTTCTTT.

The sample holds a few counts of this clonotype. The CDR3 sequence: CSARVQGLRGNIQYF. DNA of the CDR3: TGCAGTGCTAGAGTACAGGGCCTAAGGGGGAACATTCAGTACTTC. The chain links TRBV20-1 to TRBJ2-4, with D possibly being TRBD1 (6 bases). The ends were cut back, 1 base at V and 7 bases at J, with 17 bases in the middle. CDR1 is DFQATT, CDR2 SNEGSKA, per germline (reference sequence). This CDR3 comprises 15 residues.

A single count supports this clonotype. The chain combines TRBV4-1 with TRBJ1-2; D perhaps matches TRBD1 (5 bases). The CDR3 consists of 15 residues. The germline V and J ends were trimmed by 5 bases and 5 bases, with 18 bases remaining between them. Germline lookup yields CDR1 MGHRA and CDR2 YSYEKL. The CDR3: CASSFRRQGSYGYTF. The CDR3 DNA reads as TGCGCCAGCAGCTTTCGTAGGCAGGGATCGTATGGCTACACCTTC.

V gene TRBV6-1 combines with J gene TRBJ2-1; TRBD2 aligns across 7 bases. Germline lookup yields CDR1 MNHNS and CDR2 SASEGT. V lost 4 bases and J lost 4; bases outside the gene matches: 4. There are 14 residues in the CDR3. CDR3 sequence: CASSVTSAYNEQFF. The CDR3 region has the DNA TGTGCCAGCAGTGTAACTAGCGCTTACAATGAGCAGTTCTTC.

With respect to this clonotype: At one end the junction does not follow the germline gene, possibly because of a read error. The chain carries TRBV20-1 and TRBJ2-2; D call uncertain. CDR3 length: 13 residues. Germline assignment: CDR1 DFQATT and CDR2 SNEGSKA (reference sequence). The CDR3 DNA sequence: TGCAGTGGTCGGAAATCGAATACCGGGGAGCTGTTTTTT. The encoded protein is CSGRKSNTGELFF.

The J gene is TRBJ2-1, the V gene TRBV20-1; 8 nucleotides match TRBD2. The germline CDR1 and CDR2 sequences are DFQATT and SNEGSKA (reference sequence). J was trimmed by 2 bases and V by 0 bases; bases with no gene match: 9. CDR3 length equals 17 residues. CDR3 sequence (DNA): TGCAGTGCTAGAGATCCGAAGGGTAGCGGGACCTACAATGAGCAGTTCTTC. Protein sequence: CSARDPKGSGTYNEQFF.

This clonotype showed up just once. Compared with germline, one end of the junction differs, possibly owing to a read error. CDR3 region: CASSLSEGPRSYEQSF. The CDR3 DNA is TGTGCCAGCAGTTTATCTGAAGGGCCCCGCTCCTACGAGCAGTCCTTC. V and J are TRBV27 and TRBJ2-7; no clear D. Germline-derived CDR1 and CDR2 are MNHEY and SMNVEV (reference sequence). This CDR3 spans 16 amino acids.

This chain connects TRBV7-9 to TRBJ2-1, with 10 bases matching TRBD1. Germline trimming cut 5 bases from V and 3 bases from J; bases unmatched to any gene: 10. Germline CDR1 is SEHNR and CDR2 is FQNEAQ (reference sequence). The CDR3 has 17 residues. The CDR3 loop is CASSLPPRDRGYNEQFF. The CDR3 DNA sequence: TGTGCCAGCAGCCTCCCACCCCGGGACAGGGGCTACAATGAGCAGTTCTTC.